There are a few counts of the clone carrying this T cell receptor (beta chain). The data stem from a study of early T cells in non-severe SARS-CoV-2 infection. Individual cDNA molecules each received unique molecular identifiers attached to them. TCRdb recomputed calls from the 5' RACE reads with MiXCR, one row per CDR3 protein. In the table there are about 44,000 distinct CDR3 sequences, approximately 6.5% of which are singletons. The CDR3 totals 15 residues. CDR1 and CDR2 (germline): SGHRS, YFSETQ. Trimming left V 5 bases short and J 0 bases short, with 15 bases between. The sample here was whole blood, taken at baseline. V and J are TRBV5-1 and TRBJ2-7; possible D gene TRBD1, 5 bases. The source of this sequence is an adult who was a healthcare worker with PCR-confirmed SARS-CoV-2 infection or an uninfected control (not recorded which). DNA for the CDR3: TGCGCCAGCAGGACCCGGGCAGGGCCCTCCTACGAGCAGTACTTC. Amino acid sequence: CASRTRAGPSYEQYF.